The 17 T cell receptor beta chains reported below all come from one sample, sequenced in a study of blood T cell repertoires in COVID-19. The table came from immunoSEQ multiplex PCR; TCRdb's copy has only in-frame clones and leaves some out. The sample lists hundreds of thousands of clones; 81% were seen once. Sequences were obtained from peripheral blood. All receptors derive from a woman of 80 years or more with acute or convalescent COVID-19.

The CDR3 region has the DNA TGTGCCAGCAGGCTCGGCGGGAGCATCGGGAGCAATGAGCAGTTCTTC. Encoded protein: CASRLGGSIGSNEQFF. The gene calls are TRBV5-4 and TRBJ2-1; TRBD2 matches 7 bases. The CDR3 is made up of 16 amino acids. The V gene end was trimmed by 5 bases and the J gene end by 6 bases; junction bases not matched to a gene: 14. Germline V gives CDR1 SGHNT, CDR2 YYREEE (reference sequence). Complete variable domain (other parts from reference TRBV5-4 and TRBJ2-1): ETGVTQSPTHLIKTRGQQVTLRCSSQSGHNTVSWYQQALGQGPQFIFQYYREEENGRGNFPPRFSGLQFPNYSSELNVNALELDDSALYLCASRLGGSIGSNEQFFGPGTRLTVL.

The chain carries TRBV21-1 and TRBJ1-3; the table's D gene call, TRBD1, was not cross checked with the DNA. TRBV21-1 counts as a pseudogene. The CDR3 spans 17 residues. CDR3 bases: TGTGCCAGCAGGCCCCGGGGACAGGGGGCGAGGGGAAACACCATATATTTT. As protein: CASRPRGQGARGNTIYF.

The rearrangement uses TRBV27 and TRBJ2-1; no reliable D call. V gave up 6 bases and J gave up 0 bases, with 12 bases separating them. Germline lookup yields CDR1 MNHEY and CDR2 SMNVEV (reference sequence). The CDR3 extends over 15 amino acids. CDR3 loop: CASSREFSSYNEQFF. CDR3 in DNA: TGTGCCAGCAGCCGAGAGTTTAGCTCCTACAATGAGCAGTTCTTC.

This chain joins TRBV7-9 and TRBJ1-5; D is possibly TRBD1 (5 bases). Germline lookup yields CDR1 SEHNR and CDR2 FQNEAQ (reference sequence). The CDR3 has 15 amino acids. V dropped 5 bases and J dropped 1 base, with 12 bases sitting between them. Here the CDR3 DNA reads TGTGCCAGCAGCCCCCAGGGAGGGAGCAATCAGCCCCAGCATTTT. This sequence encodes CASSPQGGSNQPQHF.

This clone was found once. The chain joins TRBV14 to TRBJ1-2; D is possibly TRBD1 (6 bases). The CDR3 spans 14 residues. Trimming cost V 2 bases and J 7 bases, with 14 bases left between them. Germline values: CDR1 SGHDN, CDR2 FVKESK. CDR3 sequence reads: CASSQMSGTSGYTF. The CDR3 DNA sequence: TGTGCCAGCAGCCAAATGTCCGGGACAAGTGGCTACACCTTC.

The chain is built from TRBV29-1 and TRBJ2-7; the D gene is possibly TRBD2 (6 bases). The CDR3 is 12 amino acids. V was pared by 5 bases and J by 2 bases, with 10 bases between. The germline gives CDR1 SQVTM, CDR2 ANQGSEA. In DNA form, the CDR3 reads TGCAGCGTTCGCGGGAACGCCTACGAGCAGTACTTC. It encodes CSVRGNAYEQYF.

The chain links TRBV9 to TRBJ1-4, with 7 bases matching TRBD1. Germline V CDR1 and CDR2: SGDLS, YYNGEE. This CDR3 is 12 amino acids long. Trimming at V came to 3 bases and at J to 13 bases, leaving 6 bases not matched to a gene. The CDR3 reads CASSARQGRLFF. CDR3 nucleotide sequence: TGTGCCAGCAGCGCTCGACAGGGTAGACTGTTTTTT.

V gene TRBV3-1 (or the pseudogene TRBV3-2) combines with J gene TRBJ1-6; TRBD1 is a possible D gene (6 bases). CDR1 is LGHDT, CDR2 YNNKEL, per germline (reference sequence). This CDR3 has 16 residues. The V and J ends lost 4 bases and 12 bases respectively, with 22 bases between them. CDR3 nucleotides: TGTGCCAGCAGCCCGGCAGGGGCCCTTGGGATTCGACCCCTCCACTTT. Translated, it gives CASSPAGALGIRPLHF.

V and J are TRBV20-1 and TRBJ2-7, with D maybe TRBD1 (6 bases). The germline CDR1 and CDR2 sequences are DFQATT and SNEGSKA (reference sequence). The CDR3 extends over 16 amino acids. V was shortened by 3 bases and J by 3 bases, with 21 bases between the two germline ends. The DNA for the CDR3 is TGCAGTGCTAGTCCCCTCGTCGGGACATTAGTCTACGAGCAGTACTTC. Encoded protein: CSASPLVGTLVYEQYF.

The rearrangement uses TRBV3-1 (or the pseudogene TRBV3-2) and TRBJ2-2, with 11 positions matching TRBD2. CDR3 length equals 18 residues. Germline loops: CDR1 LGHDT, CDR2 YNNKEL (reference sequence). V was pared by 4 bases and J by 5 bases, with 12 bases of the junction left unmatched. CDR3 bases: TGTGCCAGCAGCCTTCTCCGGGCTAGCGGGAGGAATACCGGGGAGCTGTTTTTT. It yields the protein CASSLLRASGRNTGELFF.

This rearrangement joins TRBV13 to TRBJ2-1; TRBD1 matches at 8 bases. Germline assignment: CDR1 PRHDT and CDR2 FYEKMQ (reference sequence). Trimming at V came to 0 bases and at J to 9 bases, leaving 16 bases not matched to a gene. This CDR3 has 18 residues. CDR3: CASSLGLGQGDLGGEQFF. CDR3 nucleotides: TGTGCCAGCAGCTTAGGACTAGGACAGGGAGATCTGGGCGGTGAGCAGTTCTTC. Together with reference TRBV13 and TRBJ2-1, the CDR3 gives the full variable domain: AAGVIQSPRHLIKEKRETATLKCYPIPRHDTVYWYQQGPGQDPQFLISFYEKMQSDKGSIPDRFSAQQFSDYHSELNMSSLELGDSALYFCASSLGLGQGDLGGEQFFGPGTRLTVL.

The chain carries TRBV2 and TRBJ2-7; 11 bases align to TRBD1. V trimming: 6 bases; J trimming: 3 bases; junction bases outside the gene matches: 7. Germline V CDR1 and CDR2: SNHLY, FYNNEI. The CDR3 has 15 residues. The CDR3: CASSGQGARRYEQYF. Here the CDR3 DNA reads TGTGCCAGCAGCGGACAGGGGGCACGTCGCTACGAGCAGTACTTC.

This clone was counted once. This chain joins TRBV10-3 and TRBJ1-5; TRBD1 matches 9 bases. CDR3 length: 12 amino acids. V lost 10 bases and J lost 5; bases outside the gene matches: 3. Germline loops: CDR1 ENHRY, CDR2 SYGVKD. The CDR3 sequence: CATWDRDQPQHF. In nucleotides, the CDR3 is TGTGCCACCTGGGACAGGGATCAGCCCCAGCATTTT.

The chain is built from TRBV27 and TRBJ2-6; D is undetermined. V was shortened by 10 bases and J by 0 bases, with 7 bases between the two germline ends. Germline V lookup: CDR1 MNHEY, CDR2 SMNVEV (reference sequence). The CDR3 is 13 amino acids. The CDR3 here is CATHSSGANVLTF. The DNA for the CDR3 is TGTGCCACCCACAGCTCTGGGGCCAACGTCCTGACTTTC. Variable domain in full (rest from reference TRBV27 and TRBJ2-6): EAQVTQNPRYLITVTGKKLTVTCSQNMNHEYMSWYRQDPGLGLRQIYYSMNVEVTDKGDVPEGYKVSRKEKRNFPLILESPSPNQTSLYFCATHSSGANVLTFGAGSRLTVL.

The V gene is TRBV3-1 (or the pseudogene TRBV3-2), the J gene TRBJ2-1; D might be TRBD2 (5 bases). V shed 5 bases and J shed 12 bases, with 14 bases lying between them. The CDR3 sequence is 12 residues long. Germline values: CDR1 LGHDT, CDR2 YNNKEL (reference sequence). CDR3 residues: CASSGDYIVQFF. The CDR3 DNA is TGTGCCAGCAGCGGAGACTACATCGTGCAGTTCTTC.

The V gene is TRBV6-5, the J gene TRBJ1-2; D is ambiguous. Trimming took 7 bases from V and 5 from J, leaving 20 bases between them. Germline-derived CDR1 and CDR2 are MNHEY and SVGAGI. This CDR3 contains 15 residues. The CDR3 bases are TGTGCCAGCAAACCCGACTCACCCCAATATTATGGCTACACCTTC. It yields the protein CASKPDSPQYYGYTF.

The genes are TRBV18 and TRBJ1-1, with 7 positions matching TRBD1. The CDR3 length is 15 residues. CDR1 KGHSH and CDR2 LQKENI come from the germline V gene. Trimming cost V 3 bases and J 4 bases; bases outside gene matches: 8. CDR3 loop: CASSPPPTGPTEAFF. The CDR3 DNA follows: TGTGCCAGCTCACCCCCCCCGACAGGGCCCACTGAAGCTTTCTTT.